This entry describes one T cell receptor beta chain. What it binds is not known. Regarding treatment: approximately 18 received Ad26.COV2.S at low or high dose, single or two shots; a few received placebo; per-sample allocation not given. All samples were drawn on day 63, counting from the first vaccine or placebo injection. A Boston donor was an adult aged 18-55 years. In the vaccine, an Ad26 vector expressed the SARS-CoV-2 spike of the Wuhan strain. Measured with immunoSEQ multiplex PCR; TCRdb has only the in-frame clones, and not every one. The table has 300,000 to 400,000 clones, about 86% seen once. V lost 1 base to trimming and J lost 6 bases; unmatched junction nucleotides: 3. Germline V gives CDR1 LNHNV, CDR2 YYDKDF (reference sequence). The CDR3 sequence is 14 residues long. The data originate from a study of Ad26.COV2.S vaccination and SARS-CoV-2 variants. Study summary: The trial was COV1001 and the donor's arm was Ad26.COV2.S. Broader study findings: Once vaccination had occurred, spike-specific CD8+ and CD4+ T cell responses reportedly showed substantial breadth.

This receptor was obtained from a person between 18 and 59 years old who received the Ad26.COV2.S COVID-19 vaccine or a placebo. This chain joins TRBV15 and TRBJ1-5, with 7 bases aligning to TRBD1. Sequencing used peripheral blood, obtained in a trial of Ad26.COV2.S vaccine versus placebo. In DNA, the CDR3 is TGTGCCACCAGCAGAGCAGGGGGTGGTCAGCCCCAGCATTTT. It is translated as CATSRAGGGQPQHF.